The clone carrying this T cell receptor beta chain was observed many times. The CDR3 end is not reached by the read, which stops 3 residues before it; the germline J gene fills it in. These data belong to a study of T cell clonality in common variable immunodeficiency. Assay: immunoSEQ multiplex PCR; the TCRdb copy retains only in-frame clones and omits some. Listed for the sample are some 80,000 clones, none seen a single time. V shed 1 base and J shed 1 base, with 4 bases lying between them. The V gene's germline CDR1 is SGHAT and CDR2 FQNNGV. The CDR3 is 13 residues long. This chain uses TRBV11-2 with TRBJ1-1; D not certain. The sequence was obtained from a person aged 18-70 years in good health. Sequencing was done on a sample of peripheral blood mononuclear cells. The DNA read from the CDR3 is TGTGCCAGCAGCTTAGGAGGGAACACTGAA. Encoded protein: CASSLGGNTE. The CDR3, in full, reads CASSLGGNTEAFF.